The T cell receptor beta chain described here comes from a study of early T cells in non-severe SARS-CoV-2 infection. Study-wide findings and caveats: VDJdb-based matching was biased toward anti-spike CD8 responses and missed private and CD4 specificities.

TCRdb passed the 5' RACE reads through MiXCR, listing each CDR3 protein once. The sample lists under 100,000 distinct CDR3 sequences; approximately 11% were seen once. This clonotype was found many times. The antigen remains unidentified. CDR3 size: 15 residues. Between the trimmed V and J ends, which lost 2 bases and 4 bases, there was a span of 15 bases. CDR1 and CDR2 from the germline V gene are MGHRA and YSYEKL. The clonotype originates from an adult who was a healthcare worker with PCR-confirmed SARS-CoV-2 infection or an uninfected control (not recorded which). This rearrangement joins TRBV4-1 to TRBJ2-7; D may correspond to TRBD1 or TRBD2 (5 bases each). Sequencing input: whole blood. CDR3 bases: TGCGCCAGCAGCCAAAGAGGGGCCGACAGTTACGAGCAGTACTTC. Its protein is CASSQRGADSYEQYF.